This T cell receptor beta chain comes out of a study of blood T cell repertoires in COVID-19. About the research overall: Researchers got acute and convalescent COVID-19 samples from the United States, Italy and Spain.

Measured with immunoSEQ multiplex PCR; TCRdb has only the in-frame clones, and not every one. The sample gives some 360,000 clones, 70% to 90% of which show up once; approximately 2.4% is in the top ten. Looked up from germline, CDR1 is MGHDK and CDR2 is SYGVNS. V shed 1 base and J shed 7 bases, with 16 bases lying between them. This CDR3 comprises 15 residues. The sequenced sample was peripheral blood. The clonotype was recovered from a woman aged 55-75 years with COVID-19, enrolled during active disease. This chain joins TRBV25-1 and TRBJ1-2; tentatively, D is TRBD1 (5 bases). The CDR3 bases are TGTGCCAGCAGTGAATCCGACAGTTTCGTAGGTGGCTACACCTTC. Amino acids: CASSESDSFVGGYTF.